This T cell receptor (beta chain) emerged from a study of response to subunit inactivated influenza vaccine. Overall study findings and caveats: Seasonal influenza vaccination, on each occasion, was suggested by the authors to recruit few new T cells.

The sample holds many counts of this clonotype. Its antigen is undetermined. TCRdb used MiXCR to reprocess the RT-PCR reads, holding one entry per CDR3 protein. This repertoire shows fewer than 700,000 distinct CDR3 sequences, 10% to 15% found once; its top ten account for 13%. This sample comprised PBMCs from blood, obtained roughly 45 days after vaccination. This receptor was taken from a man aged 45 to 65 who received an inactivated influenza vaccine.

The DNA for the CDR3 is TGTGCCAGCGAACTGAAACTCAGGCGATTATCCTACGAGCAGTACTTC. Translation: CASELKLRRLSYEQYF. The genes are TRBV27 and TRBJ2-7; D ambiguous. V was pared by 8 bases and J by 1 base, with 21 bases between. This CDR3 spans 16 amino acids. Germline CDR1 reads MNHEY; CDR2 reads SMNVEV (reference sequence).